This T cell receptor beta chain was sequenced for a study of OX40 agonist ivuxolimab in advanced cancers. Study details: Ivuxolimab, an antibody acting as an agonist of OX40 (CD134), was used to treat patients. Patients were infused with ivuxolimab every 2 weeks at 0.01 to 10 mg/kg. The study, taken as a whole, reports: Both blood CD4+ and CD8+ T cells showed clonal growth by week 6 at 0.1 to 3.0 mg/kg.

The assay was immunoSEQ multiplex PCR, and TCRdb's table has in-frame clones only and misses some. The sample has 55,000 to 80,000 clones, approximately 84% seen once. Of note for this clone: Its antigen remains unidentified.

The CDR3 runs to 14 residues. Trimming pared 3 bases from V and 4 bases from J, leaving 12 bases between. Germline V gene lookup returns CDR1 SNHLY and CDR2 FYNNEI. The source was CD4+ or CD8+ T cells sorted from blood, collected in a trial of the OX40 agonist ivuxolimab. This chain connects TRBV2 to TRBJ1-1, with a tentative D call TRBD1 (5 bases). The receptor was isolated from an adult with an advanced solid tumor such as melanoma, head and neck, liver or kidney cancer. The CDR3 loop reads CASSEIKGTTEAFF. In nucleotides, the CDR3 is TGTGCCAGCAGTGAGATCAAGGGGACCACTGAAGCTTTCTTT.